Below, 14 T cell receptor beta chains from the same sample are listed, as sequenced in a study of shared clonotypes between healthy human individuals. Sequencing used immunoSEQ multiplex PCR; TCRdb keeps in-frame clones, though not all of them. The sample includes roughly 1,000,000 clones, approximately 80% seen only once; the top ten take approximately 0.5%. Material for sequencing was memory CD4+ T cells from PBMCs. Regarding subset: CD45RA-negative fraction. These receptors all come from a man between 18 and 35 years old in good health. Some clones in this sample may be carry-over from other donors' samples.

The gene calls are TRBV5-4 and TRBJ2-2; D might be TRBD1 or TRBD2, each matching 6 bases. The CDR3 totals 17 residues. CDR1 and CDR2 (germline): SGHNT, YYREEE (reference sequence). V gave up 0 bases and J gave up 6 bases, with 18 bases separating them. The CDR3 is CASSLGYRVSGAGELFF. CDR3 nucleotide sequence: TGTGCCAGCAGCTTGGGCTACAGGGTCTCGGGGGCCGGGGAGCTGTTTTTT.

The chain combines TRBV6-1 with TRBJ1-5, with D unresolved. The V gene's germline CDR1 is MNHNS and CDR2 SASEGT. Trimming stripped 4 bases from V and 9 bases from J, with 13 bases between. The CDR3 runs to 13 residues. This chain's CDR3 is CASSGSLEGPQHF. CDR3 DNA sequence: TGTGCCAGCAGTGGGAGCTTGGAGGGGCCCCAGCATTTT.

The chain couples TRBV4-3 to TRBJ1-2, with D perhaps TRBD1 (5 bases). CDR3 size: 17 residues. The ends were cut back, 0 bases at V and 8 bases at J, with 22 bases in the middle. The germline gives CDR1 LGHNA, CDR2 YSLEER. The CDR3: CASSQDRSGTAMRGYTF. The CDR3 region has the DNA TGCGCCAGCAGCCAAGATCGGTCTGGGACCGCGATGAGGGGCTACACCTTC.

The chain recombines TRBV7-9 with TRBJ2-1; TRBD2 might be the D (6 bases). CDR1 SEHNR and CDR2 FQNEAQ come from the germline V gene (reference sequence). The CDR3 is 15 amino acids. The V and J ends lost 0 bases and 3 bases respectively, with 9 bases between them. The chain's CDR3 is CASSLAGGLYNEQFF. The DNA of the CDR3 is TGTGCCAGCAGCTTAGCGGGAGGCCTCTACAATGAGCAGTTCTTC.

This sequence joins TRBV7-3 and TRBJ1-1; D ambiguous. Between the trimmed V and J ends, which lost 8 bases and 0 bases, there was a span of 13 bases. The CDR3 covers 14 residues. Germline CDR1 SGHTA, CDR2 FQGTGA. The CDR3 coding sequence is TGTGCCAGCGGATTTCGTTTCTTGAACACTGAAGCTTTCTTT. This translates into CASGFRFLNTEAFF. Combining the CDR3 with reference TRBV7-3 and TRBJ1-1 gives the whole variable domain GAGVSQTPSNKVTEKGKYVELRCDPISGHTALYWYRQSLGQGPEFLIYFQGTGAADDSGLPNDRFFAVRPEGSVSTLKIQRTERGDSAVYLCASGFRFLNTEAFFGQGTRLTVV.

This sequence joins TRBV11-3 and TRBJ2-3; 8 nucleotides align to TRBD2. The V and J ends lost 5 bases and 2 bases, in that order; junction bases with no gene match: 6. CDR1 and CDR2 from the germline V gene are SGHNT and YENEEA. This CDR3 comprises 15 residues. The CDR3 coding sequence is TGTGCCAGCAGCCCCAGCGGGGGCCACACAGATACGCAGTATTTT. This encodes CASSPSGGHTDTQYF. Full variable domain (outside the CDR3, taken from reference TRBV11-3 and TRBJ2-3): EAGVVQSPRYKIIEKKQPVAFWCNPISGHNTLYWYLQNLGQGPELLIRYENEEAVDDSQLPKDRFSAERLKGVDSTLKIQPAELGDSAVYLCASSPSGGHTDTQYFGPGTRLTVL.

Of note for this clone: The same CDR3 arises from other DNA sequences in this sample as well. The chain employs TRBV7-8 and TRBJ1-2; the D is unclear. The CDR3 covers 11 residues. Germline V gives CDR1 SGHVS, CDR2 FQNEAQ. The ends were cut back, 3 bases at V and 7 bases at J, with 6 bases in the middle. The CDR3 here is CASSLDGGYTF. CDR3 nucleotide sequence: TGTGCCAGCAGCTTGGACGGTGGCTACACCTTC. The whole variable domain, remainder taken from reference TRBV7-8 and TRBJ1-2, is GAGVSQSPRYKVAKRGQDVALRCDPISGHVSLFWYQQALGQGPEFLTYFQNEAQLDKSGLPSDRFFAERPEGSVSTLKIQRTQQEDSAVYLCASSLDGGYTFGSGTRLTVV.

This sequence joins TRBV10-1 and TRBJ2-7; TRBD1 aligns across 7 bases. Trimming at V came to 5 bases and at J to 3 bases, leaving 10 bases not matched to a gene. Looked up from germline, CDR1 is WNHNN and CDR2 is SYGVQD (reference sequence). This CDR3 is 15 amino acids long. CDR3 sequence (DNA): TGCGCCAGCAGTTTCTCCTGGACAGGCAACTACGAGCAGTACTTC. It translates to CASSFSWTGNYEQYF.

This clone has a handful of counts. The chain links TRBV30 to TRBJ1-1; D call uncertain. The CDR3 runs to 12 residues. Trimming left V 4 bases short and J 7 bases short, with 13 bases between. Germline V gene sequence: CDR1 GTSNPN, CDR2 SVGIG (reference sequence). The CDR3 loop reads CAWNRGVLEAFF. The CDR3 DNA reads as TGTGCCTGGAACCGCGGAGTCCTTGAAGCTTTCTTT.

The chain employs TRBV21-1 and TRBJ2-6; TRBD1, the table's D call, was not compared with the DNA. TRBV21-1 is assigned pseudogene status. The CDR3 has 18 amino acids. CDR3 in amino acids: CASSRRDRPNSGANVLTF. DNA for the CDR3: TGTGCCAGCAGCAGGCGGGACAGGCCAAACTCTGGGGCCAACGTCCTGACTTTC.

The chain joins TRBV6-5 to TRBJ2-7; 7 positions agree with TRBD1. V shed 5 bases and J 6 bases; nucleotides not matched to a gene: 13. Germline lookup yields CDR1 MNHEY and CDR2 SVGAGI. The CDR3 sequence is 15 residues long. The DNA of the CDR3 is TGTGCCAGCAGTCCTACATACTCGGACAGGTCCGAGCAGTACTTC. The encoded protein is CASSPTYSDRSEQYF.

This clone was detected only a few times. This chain links TRBV7-2 with TRBJ1-1; the D gene is possibly TRBD1 (5 bases). The CDR3 has 14 residues. Germline assignment: CDR1 SGHTA and CDR2 FQGNSA. The germline V and J ends were trimmed by 1 base and 4 bases, with 10 bases remaining between them. The CDR3 region is CASSLGQLGTEAFF. CDR3 nucleotides: TGTGCCAGCAGCTTAGGACAGTTGGGCACTGAAGCTTTCTTT.

The rearrangement joins TRBV7-2 to TRBJ1-6; 8 bases are shared with TRBD1. This CDR3 has 16 residues. J gave up 4 bases and V 5 bases, and 7 bases lay outside the gene matches. Germline CDR1 and CDR2: SGHTA and FQGNSA. As DNA, the CDR3 is TGTGCCAGCAGCCCCAGACAGGGGCCTTATAATTCACCCCTCCACTTT. The encoded protein is CASSPRQGPYNSPLHF.

The rearrangement links TRBV7-3 to TRBJ2-1, with 12 positions matching TRBD2. CDR1 is SGHTA and CDR2 is FQGTGA in the germline V gene. The CDR3 extends over 17 amino acids. The J segment lost 4 bases and the V segment lost 5 bases, leaving 9 bases of the junction unmatched. The CDR3 sequence: CASSPTSGGRGYNEQFF. In nucleotides, the CDR3 is TGTGCCAGCAGCCCGACTAGCGGGGGAAGGGGGTACAATGAGCAGTTCTTC.